This T cell receptor (beta chain) was identified in a study of response to subunit inactivated influenza vaccine. General observations from the study: The authors put forward the suggestion that each seasonal influenza vaccination may bring in only a limited number of new T cells.

This clonotype appeared many times. Its cognate antigen is unknown. TCRdb fed the RT-PCR reads into MiXCR, producing one record per CDR3 protein. The top ten clones hold roughly 13% of a sample with more than 450,000 distinct CDR3 sequences, approximately 7.6% of them seen once. This specimen consisted of PBMCs from blood, obtained roughly 24 months after vaccination. The receptor was derived from a man between 50 and 75 years old who received an inactivated influenza vaccine.

CDR3 region: CATSREIRGGEDGYTF. DNA for the CDR3: TGTGCCACCAGCAGGGAAATACGTGGAGGGGAGGATGGCTACACCTTC. J is TRBJ1-2 and V is TRBV15; D possibly corresponds to TRBD1 (5 bases). Trimming took 3 bases from V and 6 from J, leaving 20 bases between them. The CDR3 has 16 residues. Germline assignment: CDR1 LNHNV and CDR2 YYDKDF (reference sequence).